One T cell receptor (beta chain) is described in this entry. The antigen is not known. This record comes from a study of cytomegalovirus exposure and HLA in healthy donors. Study background: Of 300 to 500 genotyped donors, roughly 81% clustered with self-reported Caucasian donors. Overall study findings and caveats: Roughly uniform depth of sequencing across donors was assumed in presence/absence analyses.

With 60 Vbeta and 13 Jbeta primers, the PCR was carried out. The data were produced by immunoSEQ multiplex PCR, yet TCRdb's version contains in-frame clones alone and is incomplete. Counted here are approximately 150,000 clones, 80% occurring once; the ten biggest clones make up about 1.3%. With 6 bases removed from V and 6 bases from J, the gap between germline ends came to 18 bases. This CDR3 contains 14 residues. Per the germline V gene, CDR1 is SQVTM and CDR2 is ANQGSEA. Input material: PBMCs. The chain combines TRBV29-1 with TRBJ2-1; a weak D match, TRBD1 (6 bases). This clonotype was obtained from a man younger than 40 in good health and CMV-seronegative. CDR3 sequence reads: CSVHREGAVNEQFF. The CDR3 DNA reads as TGCAGCGTACACAGGGAAGGTGCGGTCAATGAGCAGTTCTTC.